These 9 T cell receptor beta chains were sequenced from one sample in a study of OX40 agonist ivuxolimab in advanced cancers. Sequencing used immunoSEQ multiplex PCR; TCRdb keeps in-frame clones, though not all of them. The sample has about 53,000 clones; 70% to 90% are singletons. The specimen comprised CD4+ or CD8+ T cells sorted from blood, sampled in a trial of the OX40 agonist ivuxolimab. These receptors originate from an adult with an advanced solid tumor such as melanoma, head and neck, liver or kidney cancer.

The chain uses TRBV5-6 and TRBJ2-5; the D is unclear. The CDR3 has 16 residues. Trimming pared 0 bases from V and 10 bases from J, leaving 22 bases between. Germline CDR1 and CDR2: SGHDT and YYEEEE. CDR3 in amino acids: CASSLGALGSGGDQYF. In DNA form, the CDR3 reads TGTGCCAGCAGCTTGGGGGCATTGGGTTCCGGCGGAGACCAGTACTTC.

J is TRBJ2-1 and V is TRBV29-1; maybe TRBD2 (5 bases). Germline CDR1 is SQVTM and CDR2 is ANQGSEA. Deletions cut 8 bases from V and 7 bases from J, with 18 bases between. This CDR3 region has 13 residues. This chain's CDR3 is CSTPLRRPNEQFF. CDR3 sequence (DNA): TGCAGCACCCCGCTGCGGAGGCCGAATGAGCAGTTCTTC.

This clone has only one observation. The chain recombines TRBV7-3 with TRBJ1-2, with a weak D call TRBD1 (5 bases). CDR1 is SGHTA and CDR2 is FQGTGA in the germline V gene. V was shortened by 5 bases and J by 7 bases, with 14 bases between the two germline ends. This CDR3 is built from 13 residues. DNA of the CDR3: TGTGCCAGCAGCCCGGGGCGGGGGAGTGGCTACACCTTC. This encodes CASSPGRGSGYTF.

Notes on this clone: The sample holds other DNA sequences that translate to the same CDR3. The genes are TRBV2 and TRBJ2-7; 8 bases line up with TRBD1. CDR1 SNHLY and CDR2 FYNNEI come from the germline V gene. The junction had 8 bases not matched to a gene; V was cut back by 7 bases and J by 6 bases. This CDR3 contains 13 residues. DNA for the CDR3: TGTGCCAGCACGCAAGACAGGGGCCGCGAGCAGTACTTC. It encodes CASTQDRGREQYF.

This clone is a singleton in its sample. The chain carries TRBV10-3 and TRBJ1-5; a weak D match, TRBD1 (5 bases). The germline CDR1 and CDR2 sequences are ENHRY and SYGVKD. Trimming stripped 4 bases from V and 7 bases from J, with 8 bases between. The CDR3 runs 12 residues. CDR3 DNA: TGTGCCATCAGTGGGGGGGGGCAGCCCCAGCATTTT. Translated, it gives CAISGGGQPQHF.

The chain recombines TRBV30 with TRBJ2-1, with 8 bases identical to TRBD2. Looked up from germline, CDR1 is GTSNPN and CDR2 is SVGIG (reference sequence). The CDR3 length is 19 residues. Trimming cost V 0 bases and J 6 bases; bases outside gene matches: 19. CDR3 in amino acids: CAWSVGLAGRKGRGNEQFF. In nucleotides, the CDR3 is TGTGCCTGGAGTGTAGGTCTAGCGGGCAGAAAGGGTAGGGGCAATGAGCAGTTCTTC.

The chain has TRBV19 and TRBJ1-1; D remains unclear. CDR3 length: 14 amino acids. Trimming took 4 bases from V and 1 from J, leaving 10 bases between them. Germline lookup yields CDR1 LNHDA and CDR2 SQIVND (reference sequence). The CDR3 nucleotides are TGTGCCAGTAGTAATTTACTCTGGAACACTGAAGCTTTCTTT. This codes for CASSNLLWNTEAFF.

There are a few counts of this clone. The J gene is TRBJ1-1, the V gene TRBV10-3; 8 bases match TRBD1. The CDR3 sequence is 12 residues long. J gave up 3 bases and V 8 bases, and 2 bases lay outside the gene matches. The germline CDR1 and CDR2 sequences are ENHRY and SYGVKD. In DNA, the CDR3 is TGTGCCATCGGACAGGGTGACACTGAAGCTTTCTTT. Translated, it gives CAIGQGDTEAFF.

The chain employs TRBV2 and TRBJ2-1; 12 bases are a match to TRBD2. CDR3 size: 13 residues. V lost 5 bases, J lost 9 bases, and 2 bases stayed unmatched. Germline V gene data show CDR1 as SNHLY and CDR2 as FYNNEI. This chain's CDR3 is CASSLLAGGEQFF. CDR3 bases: TGTGCCAGCAGTTTACTAGCGGGGGGTGAGCAGTTCTTC.